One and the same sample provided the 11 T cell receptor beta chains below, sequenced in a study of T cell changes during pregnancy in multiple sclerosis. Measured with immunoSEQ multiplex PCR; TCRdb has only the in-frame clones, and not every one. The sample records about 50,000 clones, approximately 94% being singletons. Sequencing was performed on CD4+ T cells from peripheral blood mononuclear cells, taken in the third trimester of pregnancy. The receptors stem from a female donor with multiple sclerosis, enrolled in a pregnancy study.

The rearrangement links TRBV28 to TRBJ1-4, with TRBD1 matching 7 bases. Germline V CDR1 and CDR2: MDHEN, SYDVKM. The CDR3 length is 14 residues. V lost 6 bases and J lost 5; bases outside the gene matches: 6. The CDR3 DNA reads TGTGCCAGCAGCCCTTTGGACAGGAATGAAAAACTGTTTTTT. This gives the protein CASSPLDRNEKLFF.

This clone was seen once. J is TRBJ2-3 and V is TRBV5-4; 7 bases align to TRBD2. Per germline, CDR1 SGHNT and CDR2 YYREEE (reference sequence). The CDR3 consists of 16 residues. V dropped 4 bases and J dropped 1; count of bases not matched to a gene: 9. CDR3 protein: CASSTQLALGTDTQYF. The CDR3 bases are TGTGCCAGCAGCACGCAACTAGCGCTGGGCACAGATACGCAGTATTTT.

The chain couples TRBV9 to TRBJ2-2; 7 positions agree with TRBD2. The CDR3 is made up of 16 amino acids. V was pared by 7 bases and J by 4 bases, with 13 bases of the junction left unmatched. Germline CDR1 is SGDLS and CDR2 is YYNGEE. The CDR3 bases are TGTGCCAGCTCGACTCGGCGGGGACTAACCACCGGGGAGCTGTTTTTT. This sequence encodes CASSTRRGLTTGELFF.

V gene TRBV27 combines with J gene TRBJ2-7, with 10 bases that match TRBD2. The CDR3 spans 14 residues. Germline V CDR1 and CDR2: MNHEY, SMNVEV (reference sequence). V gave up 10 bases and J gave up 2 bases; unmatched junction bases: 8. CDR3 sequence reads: CATRRTSGAYEQYF. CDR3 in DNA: TGTGCCACCAGGAGGACTAGCGGAGCCTACGAGCAGTACTTC.

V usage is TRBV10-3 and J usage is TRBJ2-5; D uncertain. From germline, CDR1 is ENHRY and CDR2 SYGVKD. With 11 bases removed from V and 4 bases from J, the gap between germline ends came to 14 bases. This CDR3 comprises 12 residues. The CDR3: CAGPTARETQYF. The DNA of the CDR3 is TGTGCCGGGCCGACCGCCAGAGAGACCCAGTACTTC.

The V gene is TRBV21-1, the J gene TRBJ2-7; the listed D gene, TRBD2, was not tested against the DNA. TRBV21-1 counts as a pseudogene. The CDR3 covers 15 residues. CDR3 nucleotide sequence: TGTGCCAGCAGCAAAAGGGGGCCGACTAGCGGGAGGCCCCACTTC. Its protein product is CASSKRGPTSGRPHF.

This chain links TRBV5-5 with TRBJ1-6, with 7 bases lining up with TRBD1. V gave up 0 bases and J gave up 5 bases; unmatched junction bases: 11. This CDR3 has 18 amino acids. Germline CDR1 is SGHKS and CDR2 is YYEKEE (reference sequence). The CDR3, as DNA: TGTGCCAGCAGCTTGGAATTCAGGGGGGTATACGATAATTCACCCCTCCACTTT. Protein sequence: CASSLEFRGVYDNSPLHF.

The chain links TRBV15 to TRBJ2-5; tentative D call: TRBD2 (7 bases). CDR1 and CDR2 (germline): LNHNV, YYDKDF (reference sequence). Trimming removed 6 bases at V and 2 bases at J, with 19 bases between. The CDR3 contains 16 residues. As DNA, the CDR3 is TGTGCCACCAGTCCCCGCCTAGAGGGGGGGCAAGAGACCCAGTACTTC. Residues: CATSPRLEGGQETQYF.

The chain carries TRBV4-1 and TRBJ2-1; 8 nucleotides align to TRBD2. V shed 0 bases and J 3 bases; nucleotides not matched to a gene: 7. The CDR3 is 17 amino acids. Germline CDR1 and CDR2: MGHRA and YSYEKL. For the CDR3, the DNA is TGCGCCAGCAGCCAAGATCAACTAGCGGCGAACTACAATGAGCAGTTCTTC. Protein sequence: CASSQDQLAANYNEQFF.

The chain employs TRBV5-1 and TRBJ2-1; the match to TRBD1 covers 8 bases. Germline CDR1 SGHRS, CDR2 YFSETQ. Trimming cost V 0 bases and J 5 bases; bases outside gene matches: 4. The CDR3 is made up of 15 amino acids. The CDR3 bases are TGCGCCAGCAGCTTGGCCCGGGACAGGAACAATGAGCAGTTCTTC. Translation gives CASSLARDRNNEQFF. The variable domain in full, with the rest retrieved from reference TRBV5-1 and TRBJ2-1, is KAGVTQTPRYLIKTRGQQVTLSCSPISGHRSVSWYQQTPGQGLQFLFEYFSETQRNKGNFPGRFSGRQFSNSRSEMNVSTLELGDSALYLCASSLARDRNNEQFFGPGTRLTVL.

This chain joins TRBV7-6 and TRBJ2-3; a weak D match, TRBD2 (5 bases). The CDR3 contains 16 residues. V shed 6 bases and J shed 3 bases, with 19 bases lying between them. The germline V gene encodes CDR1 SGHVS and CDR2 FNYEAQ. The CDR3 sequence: CASSPRGWELTDTQYF. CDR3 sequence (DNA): TGTGCCAGCAGTCCCCGGGGATGGGAGTTGACAGATACGCAGTATTTT.